This is a list of T cell receptor beta chains from one sample in a study of T cell responses to AZD1222 COVID-19 vaccine. Clones were read by immunoSEQ multiplex PCR, and TCRdb kept only the in-frame ones, dropping some. Among about 130,000 clones, 75% to 90% were seen once, and the ten largest hold 6.3%. The sample here was peripheral blood, taken on day 0 of AZD1222 vaccination. All receptors come from an adult in good health. Each CDR3 is given with its conserved first and last residue. A D gene is named only where the DNA matches it firmly. The size entry is marked missing in some rows and otherwise reads once, few, many or a size class.

J gene: TRBJ1-1
clone size: .
V gene: TRBV12-3/TRBV12-4
D gene: TRBD1
CDR3 protein: CASRQDRGRAFF
CDR3 DNA: TGTGCCAGCCGCCAGGACAGGGGGCGAGCTTTCTTT

J gene: TRBJ1-2
clone size: .
V gene: TRBV27
D gene: .
CDR3 protein: CASSLVAGHYGYTF
CDR3 DNA: TGTGCCAGCAGTTTAGTCGCAGGGCACTATGGCTACACCTTC

J gene: TRBJ1-3
clone size: .
V gene: TRBV6-5
D gene: .
CDR3 protein: CASAERGRGNTIYF
CDR3 DNA: TGTGCCAGCGCCGAGCGAGGGCGCGGAAACACCATATATTTT

J gene: TRBJ1-2
clone size: .
V gene: TRBV3-1/TRBV3-2
D gene: .
CDR3 protein: CASSQQGAYGYTF
CDR3 DNA: TGTGCCAGCAGCCAACAGGGAGCCTATGGCTACACCTTC

J gene: TRBJ1-5
clone size: .
V gene: TRBV10-3
D gene: .
CDR3 protein: CAISELGRENQPQHF
CDR3 DNA: TGTGCCATCAGTGAGTTGGGGAGGGAAAATCAGCCCCAGCATTTT

J gene: TRBJ2-1
clone size: .
V gene: TRBV9
D gene: .
CDR3 protein: CASSGGTSYNEQFF
CDR3 DNA: TGTGCCAGCAGCGGGGGGACGTCCTACAATGAGCAGTTCTTC

J gene: TRBJ1-6
clone size: .
V gene: TRBV7-7
D gene: .
CDR3 protein: CASSLDIYSPLHF
CDR3 DNA: TGTGCCAGCAGCTTAGATATTTATTCACCCCTCCACTTT

J gene: TRBJ1-1
clone size: .
V gene: TRBV7-9
D gene: .
CDR3 protein: CASSFGSATEAFF
CDR3 DNA: TGTGCCAGCAGCTTTGGCTCTGCCACTGAAGCTTTCTTT

J gene: TRBJ1-1
clone size: .
V gene: TRBV10-3
D gene: .
CDR3 protein: CAISEGSRTEAFF
CDR3 DNA: TGTGCCATCAGTGAGGGCAGTCGGACTGAAGCTTTCTTT

J gene: TRBJ2-5
clone size: .
V gene: TRBV4-1
D gene: .
CDR3 protein: CASSQEVRDSTYF
CDR3 DNA: TGCGCCAGCAGCCAAGAAGTGCGGGACAGTACGTACTTC

J gene: TRBJ2-7
clone size: .
V gene: TRBV2
D gene: .
CDR3 protein: CASSVHHEQYF
CDR3 DNA: TGTGCCAGCAGTGTCCACCACGAGCAGTACTTC

J gene: TRBJ2-7
clone size: .
V gene: TRBV2
D gene: .
CDR3 protein: CASSEYRGGYEQYF
CDR3 DNA: TGTGCCAGCAGTGAATACAGGGGGGGCTACGAGCAGTACTTC

J gene: TRBJ1-5
clone size: .
V gene: TRBV4-1
D gene: .
CDR3 protein: CASSQEYQTGISNQPQHF
CDR3 DNA: TGCGCCAGCAGCCAAGAGTATCAAACAGGGATTAGCAATCAGCCCCAGCATTTT

J gene: TRBJ1-4
clone size: once
V gene: TRBV5-6
D gene: TRBD1
CDR3 protein: CASSSPGTANEKLFF
CDR3 DNA: TGTGCCAGCAGCTCCCCCGGGACAGCTAATGAAAAACTGTTTTTT

J gene: TRBJ2-2
clone size: .
V gene: TRBV29-1
D gene: .
CDR3 protein: CSVLTGKNTGELFF
CDR3 DNA: TGCAGCGTTCTTACAGGGAAGAACACCGGGGAGCTGTTTTTT

J gene: TRBJ2-7
clone size: .
V gene: TRBV7-6
D gene: TRBD1
CDR3 protein: CASSRDRGREQYF
CDR3 DNA: TGTGCCAGCAGCCGGGACAGGGGGCGAGAGCAGTACTTC

J gene: TRBJ1-1
clone size: .
V gene: TRBV7-9
D gene: .
CDR3 protein: CASSLGANTEAFF
CDR3 DNA: TGTGCCAGCAGCTTGGGCGCGAACACTGAAGCTTTCTTT

J gene: TRBJ1-4
clone size: .
V gene: TRBV3-1/TRBV3-2
D gene: TRBD1
CDR3 protein: CASSQGQGGLFF
CDR3 DNA: TGTGCCAGCAGCCAGGGTCAGGGGGGACTGTTTTTT

J gene: TRBJ1-1
clone size: .
V gene: TRBV27
D gene: .
CDR3 protein: CASSLLNRNTEAFF
CDR3 DNA: TGTGCCAGCAGTTTACTTAATAGGAACACTGAAGCTTTCTTT

J gene: TRBJ2-1
clone size: .
V gene: TRBV12-3/TRBV12-4
D gene: TRBD2
CDR3 protein: CASSLEIAGGRFF
CDR3 DNA: TGTGCCAGCAGTTTAGAAATAGCGGGGGGGCGGTTCTTC

J gene: TRBJ2-5
clone size: .
V gene: TRBV11-2
D gene: TRBD1
CDR3 protein: CASSSLTGREETQYF
CDR3 DNA: TGTGCCAGCAGCTCCCTGACAGGGCGTGAGGAGACCCAGTACTTC